This T cell receptor (beta chain) was identified in a study of CD4 T cells in relation to SARS-CoV-2 and coronaviruses. Study-wide background: Negative control cultures got HIV-1 Nef peptides or no peptide.

V was clipped by 2 bases and J by 0 bases; unmatched bases: 1. The CDR3 runs 14 residues. Germline V gene lookup returns CDR1 MNHEY and CDR2 SVGEGT. Generated by immunoSEQ multiplex PCR, the TCRdb table keeps only in-frame clones and is missing some. The sample has more than 20,000 clones, more than 75% seen once. Study-wide results and limits: About 65% of donors had memory CD4+ clonotypes crossrecognizing SARS-CoV-2 and common cold coronavirus spike. This crossreactivity analysis covered spike protein alone, no other viral proteins.

A few counts support this clone. Antigen unknown. CD4+ T cells from unexposed donors were obtained before the COVID-19 pandemic (2011-2018). Isolation of CD4+ T cells took place after less than twelve days in culture. Input material: CD4+ T cells from PBMCs, cultured in vitro. The rearrangement joins TRBV6-2 or TRBV6-3 to TRBJ2-7, with 7 bases fitting TRBD1. The clonotype originates from a human donor in good health. The CDR3 bases are TGTGCCAGCAGTTACCGGGACAGCTCCTACGAGCAGTACTTC. Amino acid sequence: CASSYRDSSYEQYF.